This T cell receptor (beta chain) emerged from a study of control samples from healthy donors and cancer patients. Method: immunoSEQ multiplex PCR; TCRdb's copy keeps in-frame clones and lacks some. The repertoire table contains fewer than 250,000 clones. Looked up from germline, CDR1 is SNHLY and CDR2 is FYNNEI. The CDR3 spans 17 residues. With 0 bases removed from V and 5 bases from J, the gap between germline ends came to 17 bases. The TCR was taken from a woman aged 30 to 39 in good health. This sequence joins TRBV2 and TRBJ1-3; D is perhaps TRBD1 (5 bases). Sequenced input: blood. The CDR3 region is CASSEAIVGGPRNTIYF. The CDR3 DNA reads TGTGCCAGCAGTGAAGCGATCGTTGGGGGACCGCGAAACACCATATATTTT.